Shown below are 3 T cell receptor beta chains from a single sample sequenced in a study of blood T cell repertoires in COVID-19. Measured with immunoSEQ multiplex PCR; TCRdb has only the in-frame clones, and not every one. Of some 190,000 clones in the sample, approximately 80% were seen once. The sequenced sample was PBMCs or T cells enriched from blood (not recorded which). Receptors were obtained from a man younger than 45 with acute COVID-19.

The chain is built from TRBV3-1 (or the pseudogene TRBV3-2) and TRBJ2-7; no definite D call. The CDR3 extends over 13 amino acids. V was pared by 4 bases and J by 3 bases, with 10 bases between. Germline values: CDR1 LGHDT, CDR2 YNNKEL (reference sequence). CDR3 in amino acids: CASSLTGSYEQYF. CDR3 DNA: TGTGCCAGCAGCCTCACCGGTAGCTACGAGCAGTACTTC.

The chain links TRBV9 to TRBJ1-1; D call uncertain. Germline CDR1 SGDLS, CDR2 YYNGEE. This CDR3 has 13 amino acids. Trimming cost V 4 bases and J 1 base, with 8 bases left between them. CDR3 residues: CASSRRQNTEAFF. CDR3 sequence (DNA): TGTGCCAGCAGCCGAAGACAGAACACTGAAGCTTTCTTT.

The rearrangement uses TRBV9 and TRBJ2-7, with TRBD1 matching 8 bases. The CDR3 totals 16 residues. V lost 4 bases to trimming and J lost 0 bases; unmatched junction nucleotides: 9. CDR1 is SGDLS, CDR2 YYNGEE, per germline. The CDR3 DNA reads TGTGCCAGCAGCCCTGTGGGACAGGCGAGCTCCTACGAGCAGTACTTC. It translates to CASSPVGQASSYEQYF.